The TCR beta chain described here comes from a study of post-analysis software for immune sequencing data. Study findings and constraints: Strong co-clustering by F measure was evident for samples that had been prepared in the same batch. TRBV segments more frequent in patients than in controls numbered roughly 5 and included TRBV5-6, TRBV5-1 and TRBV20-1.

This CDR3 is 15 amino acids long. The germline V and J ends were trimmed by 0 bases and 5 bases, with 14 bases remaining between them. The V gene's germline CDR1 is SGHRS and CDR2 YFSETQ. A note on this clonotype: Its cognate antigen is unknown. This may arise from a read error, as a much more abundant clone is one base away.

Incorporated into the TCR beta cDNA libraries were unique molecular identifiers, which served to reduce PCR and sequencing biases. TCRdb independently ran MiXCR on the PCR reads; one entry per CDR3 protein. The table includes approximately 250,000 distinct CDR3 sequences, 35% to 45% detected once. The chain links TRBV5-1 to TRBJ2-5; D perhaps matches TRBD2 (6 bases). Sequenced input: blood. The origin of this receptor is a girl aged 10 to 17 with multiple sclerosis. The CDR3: CASSLVGLTTETQYF. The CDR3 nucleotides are TGCGCCAGCAGCTTGGTCGGACTAACTACGGAGACCCAGTACTTC. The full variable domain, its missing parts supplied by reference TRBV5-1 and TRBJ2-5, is KAGVTQTPRYLIKTRGQQVTLSCSPISGHRSVSWYQQTPGQGLQFLFEYFSETQRNKGNFPGRFSGRQFSNSRSEMNVSTLELGDSALYLCASSLVGLTTETQYFGPGTRLLVL.